The 13 T cell receptor beta chains listed next were all sequenced from one sample in a study of blood T cell repertoires in COVID-19. Repertoires were generated with immunoSEQ multiplex PCR, while TCRdb's copy carries only in-frame clones and drops some. Among around 260,000 clones listed, approximately 90% were seen once. The sample comprised peripheral blood. The receptors stem from a young man with active or convalescent COVID-19.

The chain carries TRBV2 and TRBJ1-2, with 11 positions matching TRBD1. After removal of 6 bases from V and 7 bases from J, the junction contained 4 bases not matched to a gene. The CDR3 has 13 residues. The germline CDR1 and CDR2 sequences are SNHLY and FYNNEI. CDR3 in amino acids: CASRTGQGGGYTF. Here the CDR3 DNA reads TGTGCCAGCAGAACGGGACAGGGGGGTGGCTACACCTTC.

In nucleotides, the CDR3 is TGTGCCAGCAGTTTCTTTGTCGGAGATGAGCAGTTCTTC. Translated: CASSFFVGDEQFF. The genes are TRBV12-3 or TRBV12-4 and TRBJ2-1; D ambiguous. The CDR3 spans 13 residues. V dropped 3 bases and J dropped 8 bases, with 11 bases sitting between them.

This clone has just a few counts. The CDR3 nucleotides are TGTGCCAGCTCACCCACTAGCGGGAGGGCCTGGCAGTACTTC. Protein product: CASSPTSGRAWQYF. This chain uses TRBV18 with TRBJ2-7, with 13 bases fitting TRBD2. Trimming took 3 bases from V and 9 from J; bases not matched to a gene: 5. CDR3 length: 14 residues. Germline CDR1 KGHSH, CDR2 LQKENI.

This chain connects TRBV11-3 to TRBJ1-1; perhaps TRBD1 as D (6 bases). Germline values: CDR1 SGHNT, CDR2 YENEEA. V lost 5 bases and J 0 bases, leaving 13 bases between the germline ends. CDR3 length: 15 amino acids. CDR3 nucleotide sequence: TGTGCCAGCAGCGCAGGGGAAACTATGAACACTGAAGCTTTCTTT. Translating gives CASSAGETMNTEAFF.

The chain links TRBV9 to TRBJ2-1; TRBD2 might be the D (7 bases). Germline-derived CDR1 and CDR2 are SGDLS and YYNGEE. The V end lost 2 bases, the J end lost 7 bases, and 13 bases lay between the germline ends. The CDR3 has 14 amino acids. This CDR3 is CASSVRGLGNEQFF. The CDR3 region has the DNA TGTGCCAGCAGCGTGCGGGGGCTGGGAAATGAGCAGTTCTTC.

This chain uses TRBV30 with TRBJ2-7; 16 bases are a match to TRBD2. V dropped 5 bases and J dropped 4; count of bases not matched to a gene: 8. The germline V gene encodes CDR1 GTSNPN and CDR2 SVGIG (reference sequence). The CDR3 loop spans 16 amino acids. The CDR3, as DNA: TGTGCCTGGCACGGGACTAGCGGGAGGGGTCGTTACGAGCAGTACTTC. This codes for CAWHGTSGRGRYEQYF.

V and J are TRBV19 and TRBJ2-2; 7 bases map to TRBD2. The junction had 10 bases not matched to a gene; V was cut back by 7 bases and J by 8 bases. The CDR3 is 14 residues long. The germline V gene has CDR1 LNHDA and CDR2 SQIVND (reference sequence). CDR3 bases: TGTGCCAGTAAGGGCGGGAGAAACTCGGGGGAGCTGTTTTTT. Translation gives CASKGGRNSGELFF.

The J gene is TRBJ2-5, the V gene TRBV5-1, with 7 nucleotides matching TRBD2. Germline assignment: CDR1 SGHRS and CDR2 YFSETQ. Unmatched junction bases numbered 5, after V lost 4 bases and J lost 2 bases. The CDR3 is 14 residues long. CDR3 in amino acids: CASSDGGTQETQYF. As DNA, the CDR3 is TGCGCCAGCAGCGACGGGGGGACGCAAGAGACCCAGTACTTC.

The rearrangement uses TRBV27 and TRBJ1-2, with D uncertain. This CDR3 spans 13 amino acids. Trimming stripped 5 bases from V and 8 bases from J, with 15 bases between. The germline gives CDR1 MNHEY, CDR2 SMNVEV (reference sequence). CDR3 sequence reads: CASSPSLAWGYTF. The DNA of the CDR3 is TGTGCCAGCAGTCCGTCGTTGGCTTGGGGCTACACCTTC.

The chain couples TRBV12-3 or TRBV12-4 to TRBJ2-5, with 7 positions matching TRBD1. V trimming: 4 bases; J trimming: 3 bases; junction bases outside the gene matches: 2. CDR3 size: 13 residues. CDR3: CASSSGTEETQYF. CDR3 nucleotides: TGTGCCAGCAGTTCCGGGACAGAAGAGACCCAGTACTTC.

The rearrangement links TRBV29-1 to TRBJ2-7; TRBD1 matches 9 bases. The CDR3 length is 15 residues. The germline gives CDR1 SQVTM, CDR2 ANQGSEA. V shed 6 bases, J shed 3 bases, and the junction held 12 bases outside the gene matches. The chain's CDR3 is CSVIGPGQGSYEQYF. DNA for the CDR3: TGCAGCGTAATCGGGCCGGGACAGGGAAGCTACGAGCAGTACTTC.

The V call is TRBV5-1, the J call TRBJ2-7; D not certain. V was clipped by 2 bases and J by 2 bases, with 14 bases between them. The V gene's germline CDR1 is SGHRS and CDR2 YFSETQ. This CDR3 is 15 amino acids long. For the CDR3, the DNA is TGCGCCAGCAGCTTACGAACCGGAGACCCCTACGAGCAGTACTTC. As protein: CASSLRTGDPYEQYF.

This clone was counted once. The chain joins TRBV5-6 to TRBJ1-2; the D gene is possibly TRBD1 (6 bases). This CDR3 comprises 13 residues. Trimming removed 5 bases from V and 2 bases from J, with 10 bases in between. Germline CDR1 and CDR2: SGHDT and YYEEEE. For the CDR3, the DNA is TGTGCCAGCAGTTGGACAGACAACTATGGCTACACCTTC. It is translated as CASSWTDNYGYTF.